This TCR beta chain derives from a study of OX40 agonist ivuxolimab in advanced cancers. A note on the overall study: The costimulatory receptor OX40 (CD134) was targeted by ivuxolimab, a fully human IgG2 agonistic monoclonal antibody. Partial responses were achieved by three dose-escalation patients, of whom one had hepatocellular carcinoma and two had cutaneous melanoma. Patients were allowed to have had prior anti-PD-1, anti-PD-L1 or anti-CTLA-4 therapy, and approximately 37% of the dose-escalation patients had been treated with checkpoint inhibitors. The paper reports the monotherapy dose-escalation portion (N ≈ 52 patients) of the phase I ivuxolimab trial. The purpose of peripheral TCRbeta sequencing was to test whether ivuxolimab changed TCR sequence diversity and led to clonal T-cell expansion. Intravenous ivuxolimab was administered to patients every 2 weeks at six dose levels: 0.01, 0.1, 0.3, 1.5, 3 and 10 mg/kg. In the dose-escalation cohort, approximately 82% of patients were male, and the mean age was around 65 years with a range of roughly 23 to 90. Among the approximately 50 dose-escalation patients, around 19 had hepatocellular carcinoma, approximately 15 melanoma, 9 renal cell carcinoma and 9 head and neck cancer. Broad study findings and their caveats: The antigen specificity of the clonally expanded peripheral T cells was not determined. Clonal expansion of both CD4+ and CD8+ blood T cells was observed from baseline to week 6 at doses 0.1 to 3.0 mg/kg. Low levels of normalized T-cell clonal expansion were also seen in some nonresponding patients. Partial responders in the 0.1-3.0 mg/kg groups had among the lowest normalized peripheral clonal expansion, especially among CD8+ T cells. After ivuxolimab, more expanded clones were found on average in CD8+ T cells than in CD4+ T cells.

For sequencing of the TCRbeta CDR3 region, genomic DNA was extracted from the sorted cells. The immunoSEQ Assay was used for sequencing of TCRbeta CDR3 regions. The immuneACCESS repertoire file appears here via TCRdb, limited to in-frame rearrangements. These files lack a portion of the clones; in checked studies, under half of the deficit traces to unresolved V genes, and the cause of the others is not known. The sample records about 70,000 clones, 85% to 90% of which are singletons. The ten largest clones take up 2.5% to 3% of the sample. Patients with a history of autoimmune disease or receiving systemic immunosuppression were excluded from the trial. In every dose cohort, peripheral blood was drawn for TCR sequencing at baseline, cycle 4 day 1, and cycle 7 day 1. The samples were drawn from a first-in-human, open-label, multicenter phase I dose-escalation trial of ivuxolimab. Adults with locally advanced or metastatic melanoma, renal cell, hepatocellular, or head and neck squamous cell carcinoma were enrolled in the trial. Before TCR sequencing, CD4+ T cells and CD8+ T cells from peripheral blood were sorted into separate populations.

The CDR3 runs 14 residues from the cysteine to the phenylalanine. The read is trimmed to its CDR3 DNA, 42 bases read in frame from base 1. CDR1 and CDR2, looked up from the germline V gene, are SGDLS and YYNGEE. V gives up 0 bases and J gives up 4 bases, and the segment between their germline ends measures 5 bases. On this clone itself: The specificity of this receptor is unknown. The sample holds no much larger clone one base away, and base qualities are not on file.

The receptor was derived from an adult with an advanced solid tumor such as melanoma, head and neck, liver or kidney cancer. The rearranged segments are TRBV9 and TRBJ1-6; there is no confident call for the D gene. The material was CD4+ or CD8+ T cells sorted from blood, obtained in a trial of the OX40 agonist ivuxolimab. The CDR3 reads CASSVEQYNSPLHF. The DNA reads TGTGCCAGCAGCGTAGAACAGTATAATTCACCCCTCCACTTT.